This T cell receptor (beta chain) was sequenced in a study of shared clonotypes between healthy human individuals. Study-wide results and caveats: Sampling included only blood; tissue repertoires likely differ.

With regard to this clone: The antigen is not known.

Sequencing was performed with immunoSEQ multiplex PCR; in TCRdb, only in-frame clones are kept and a portion is missing. The table records approximately 1.5 million clones, roughly 98.5% of them present only once. The healthy adult donors were HIV-negative and reported no recent acute infections or vaccinations. Per the germline V gene, CDR1 is SGHRS and CDR2 is YFSETQ. V lost 4 bases and J lost 1; bases outside the gene matches: 6. The CDR3 has 15 residues. The rearrangement uses TRBV5-1 and TRBJ2-7, with 9 bases aligning to TRBD1. The sequence was obtained from a man aged 25-40 years in good health. Material for sequencing was naive CD4+ T cells sorted from blood. Subset described: CD45RA+ positively selected. For the CDR3, the DNA is TGCGCCAGCAGCCGTACGGGACAGGGATCCTACGAGCAGTACTTC. Translating gives CASSRTGQGSYEQYF.